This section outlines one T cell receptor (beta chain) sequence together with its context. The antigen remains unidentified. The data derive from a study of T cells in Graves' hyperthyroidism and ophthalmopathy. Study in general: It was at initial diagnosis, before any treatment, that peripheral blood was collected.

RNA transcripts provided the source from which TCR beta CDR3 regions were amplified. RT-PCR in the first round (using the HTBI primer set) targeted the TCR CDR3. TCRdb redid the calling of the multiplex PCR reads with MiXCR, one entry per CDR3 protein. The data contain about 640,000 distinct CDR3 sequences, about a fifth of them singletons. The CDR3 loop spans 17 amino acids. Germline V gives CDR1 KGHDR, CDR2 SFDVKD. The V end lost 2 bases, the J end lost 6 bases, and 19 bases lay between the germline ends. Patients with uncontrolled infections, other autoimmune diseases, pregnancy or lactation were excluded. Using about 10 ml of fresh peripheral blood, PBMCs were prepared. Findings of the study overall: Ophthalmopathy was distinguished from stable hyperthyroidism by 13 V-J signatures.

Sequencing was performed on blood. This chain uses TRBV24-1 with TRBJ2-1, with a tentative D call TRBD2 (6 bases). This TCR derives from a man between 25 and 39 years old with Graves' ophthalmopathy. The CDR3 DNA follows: TGTGCCACCAGTGATTGGGCTGTAGGAGGGCCAAGCAATGAGCAGTTCTTC. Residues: CATSDWAVGGPSNEQFF.